This T cell receptor beta chain was recovered during a study of beta chain features in type 1 diabetes. This clone was counted a few times. Its specificity is unknown. Sequencing targeted expressed TCRB transcripts, as all isolated RNA had been reverse transcribed. Sequenced by immunoSEQ multiplex PCR; TCRdb stores in-frame clones only, minus some. The sample has 600,000 to 700,000 clones, 13% seen once; the top ten hold 0.022%. Whole-study results and caveats: Across all four CD4+ subsets, people with type 1 diabetes showed modestly shorter TCRB CDR3s.

Between the trimmed V and J ends, which lost 4 bases and 1 base, there was a span of 11 bases. The germline V gene has CDR1 MNHEY and CDR2 SVGAGI. This CDR3 is built from 15 residues. This TCR was recovered from a man aged 18 to 30 with type 1 diabetes. The sample comprised naive CD4+ T cells from blood. The chain has TRBV6-5 and TRBJ1-5; D is undetermined. CDR3 residues: CASSSMLGSNQPQHF. CDR3 DNA: TGTGCCAGCAGTTCCATGCTCGGGAGCAATCAGCCCCAGCATTTT.